These 30 T cell receptor beta chains were sequenced from one sample in a study of technical replicates of blood from a handful of donors. Sequencing used immunoSEQ multiplex PCR; TCRdb keeps in-frame clones, though not all of them. In the table there are approximately 93,000 clones, over 85% of which are singletons. Sequenced material: T cells isolated from PBMCs. The receptors come from a human donor in good health.

The chain joins TRBV19 to TRBJ2-7, with 8 bases matching TRBD2. V was clipped by 3 bases and J by 6 bases; unmatched bases: 7. Germline V gene data show CDR1 as LNHDA and CDR2 as SQIVND (reference sequence). The CDR3 has 14 amino acids. CDR3 sequence: CASSIGGVPTEQYF. The DNA of the CDR3 is TGTGCCAGTAGTATCGGGGGGGTTCCAACCGAGCAGTACTTC.

This clone occurred once. The rearrangement links TRBV13 to TRBJ1-2, with TRBD1 identical over 11 bases. V was clipped by 5 bases and J by 8 bases; unmatched bases: 4. The germline V gene has CDR1 PRHDT and CDR2 FYEKMQ (reference sequence). CDR3 length: 13 residues. CDR3 DNA: TGTGCCAGCAGCCAGGGACAGGGGGTCGGCTACACCTTC. This translates into CASSQGQGVGYTF.

This clone was counted once. This rearrangement joins TRBV25-1 to TRBJ2-6; tentative D call: TRBD1 (6 bases). The germline V and J ends were trimmed by 10 bases and 0 bases, with 13 bases remaining between them. The germline CDR1 and CDR2 sequences are MGHDK and SYGVNS. The CDR3 extends over 15 amino acids. The CDR3 region is CATQQDSSGANVLTF. The CDR3 coding sequence is TGTGCCACTCAGCAGGACAGCTCTGGGGCCAACGTCCTGACTTTC.

The rearrangement uses TRBV6-1 and TRBJ2-5; D not certain. The CDR3 runs 14 residues. The germline V gene encodes CDR1 MNHNS and CDR2 SASEGT. V was shortened by 5 bases and J by 4 bases, with 14 bases between the two germline ends. CDR3: CASSLNSGRETQYF. The CDR3 nucleotides are TGTGCCAGCAGTCTTAACTCAGGCCGAGAGACCCAGTACTTC.

The V gene is TRBV27, the J gene TRBJ2-3; TRBD1 matches 7 bases. Germline CDR1 and CDR2: MNHEY and SMNVEV (reference sequence). V was pared by 2 bases and J by 3 bases, with 17 bases of the junction left unmatched. The CDR3 sequence is 19 residues long. The CDR3 DNA reads TGTGCCAGCAGTTTAACATGGACAGGCTTATTCAGGGGGACAGATACGCAGTATTTT. This encodes CASSLTWTGLFRGTDTQYF.

This clone was observed a single time. The V and J genes are TRBV19 and TRBJ1-1; 8 bases fit TRBD1. This CDR3 comprises 15 residues. CDR1 LNHDA and CDR2 SQIVND come from the germline V gene (reference sequence). Trimming cost V 3 bases and J 2 bases; bases outside gene matches: 5. The CDR3 loop reads CASSMGTGSNTEAFF. CDR3 DNA sequence: TGTGCCAGTAGTATGGGGACAGGATCTAACACTGAAGCTTTCTTT.

This sequence joins TRBV19 and TRBJ1-3, with D uncertain. This CDR3 has 15 amino acids. The V gene's germline CDR1 is LNHDA and CDR2 SQIVND (reference sequence). V lost 3 bases and J lost 2, with 11 bases in between. CDR3 sequence reads: CASSIGGGPGNTIYF. In DNA form, the CDR3 reads TGTGCCAGTAGTATTGGTGGAGGGCCTGGAAACACCATATATTTT.

The chain links TRBV11-2 to TRBJ2-7; 9 bases fit TRBD1. The germline V gene encodes CDR1 SGHAT and CDR2 FQNNGV. The CDR3 sequence is 14 residues long. V dropped 5 bases and J dropped 2; count of bases not matched to a gene: 4. CDR3 nucleotide sequence: TGTGCCAGCAGCCCGGGACAGGGCGCCTACGAGCAGTACTTC. This translates into CASSPGQGAYEQYF.

The V call is TRBV6-5, the J call TRBJ2-1, with 11 bases identical to TRBD2. The V segment lost 6 bases and the J segment 6 bases; nucleotides outside the gene matches: 4. Germline V gene sequence: CDR1 MNHEY, CDR2 SVGAGI. The length of the CDR3 is 14 residues. The CDR3 protein is CASRHTSGSNEQFF. The CDR3 coding sequence is TGTGCCAGCAGGCACACTAGCGGGAGCAATGAGCAGTTCTTC.

The rearrangement links TRBV6-1 to TRBJ2-7; tentatively, D is TRBD1 (5 bases). V was trimmed by 10 bases and J by 1 base, leaving 11 bases between them. CDR3 length equals 12 residues. Germline loops: CDR1 MNHNS, CDR2 SASEGT. As DNA, the CDR3 is TGTGCCACCATGGGGCCTTCCTACGAGCAGTACTTC. Its translation: CATMGPSYEQYF.

The genes are TRBV19 and TRBJ2-2, with 8 bases matching TRBD1. This CDR3 region has 15 residues. CDR1 and CDR2 from the germline V gene are LNHDA and SQIVND (reference sequence). The ends lost 1 base at V and 6 bases at J; junction bases unmatched: 4. CDR3 nucleotides: TGTGCCAGTAGTATAGGGACAGGGATCGCCGGGGAGCTGTTTTTT. It encodes CASSIGTGIAGELFF.

The V and J genes are TRBV7-6 and TRBJ2-7, with 11 bases fitting TRBD1. The CDR3 is made up of 16 amino acids. Germline CDR1 is SGHVS and CDR2 is FNYEAQ. Germline trimming cut 5 bases from V and 3 bases from J; bases unmatched to any gene: 9. The CDR3 region has the DNA TGTGCCAGCAGCCACGGGACCGGGACAGGGGGCTACGAGCAGTACTTC. This encodes CASSHGTGTGGYEQYF.

This rearrangement joins TRBV19 to TRBJ2-3; possibly TRBD1 for D (5 bases). CDR1 is LNHDA and CDR2 is SQIVND in the germline V gene (reference sequence). The CDR3 is 13 residues long. The germline V and J ends were trimmed by 3 bases and 5 bases, with 9 bases remaining between them. The CDR3 DNA reads TGTGCCAGTAGTATCGGCAGGGTAGATACGCAGTATTTT. Its translation is CASSIGRVDTQYF.

The chain carries TRBV19 and TRBJ1-1, with a possible D match to TRBD1 (5 bases). The V gene lost 0 bases and the J gene lost 7 bases, with 15 bases spanning the gap. CDR1 and CDR2 (germline): LNHDA, SQIVND (reference sequence). This CDR3 has 15 residues. The CDR3 loop is CASSIDWASRVEAFF. CDR3 bases: TGTGCCAGTAGTATAGATTGGGCGAGCAGGGTTGAAGCTTTCTTT.

This clone came up once. The V and J genes are TRBV19 and TRBJ1-3; 7 nucleotides align to TRBD1. The junction had 5 bases not matched to a gene; V was cut back by 6 bases and J by 3 bases. The germline V gene has CDR1 LNHDA and CDR2 SQIVND (reference sequence). The CDR3 loop spans 14 amino acids. The CDR3 here is CASRPTGFGNTIYF. The CDR3 DNA reads TGTGCCAGTAGACCGACAGGGTTTGGAAACACCATATATTTT.

This clone was recorded only once. The gene calls are TRBV2 and TRBJ2-1; tentatively, D is TRBD2 (6 bases). The V end lost 6 bases, the J end lost 6 bases, and 9 bases lay between the germline ends. The CDR3 spans 12 residues. Germline CDR1 is SNHLY and CDR2 is FYNNEI. CDR3 sequence (DNA): TGTGCCAGCAGACCACTAGCCAATGAGCAGTTCTTC. As protein: CASRPLANEQFF.

The V and J genes are TRBV2 and TRBJ2-7, with D perhaps matching TRBD1 (6 bases). CDR3 length: 16 amino acids. From germline, CDR1 is SNHLY and CDR2 FYNNEI. The ends were cut back, 2 bases at V and 1 base at J, with 15 bases in the middle. This chain's CDR3 is CASSERWTAFSYEQYF. CDR3 coding DNA: TGTGCCAGCAGTGAACGGTGGACAGCATTTTCCTACGAGCAGTACTTC.

The chain links TRBV13 to TRBJ2-4, with 14 bases that match TRBD2. This CDR3 comprises 15 residues. The V segment lost 5 bases and the J segment 15 bases; nucleotides outside the gene matches: 12. The V gene's germline CDR1 is PRHDT and CDR2 FYEKMQ (reference sequence). This CDR3 reads CASSIGTSGRGEGYF. The CDR3 DNA reads TGTGCCAGCAGCATCGGGACTAGCGGGAGAGGTGAGGGGTACTTC.

The chain uses TRBV5-4 and TRBJ1-6, with 8 bases lining up with TRBD1. Losses at the gene ends were 4 bases for V and 6 bases for J; bases not matched to a gene: 6. Per the germline V gene, CDR1 is SGHNT and CDR2 is YYREEE (reference sequence). CDR3 length: 15 amino acids. CDR3 nucleotides: TGTGCCAGCAGCCCGCGGGACAGGCCTAATTCACCCCTCCACTTT. Protein: CASSPRDRPNSPLHF.

This chain uses TRBV7-3 with TRBJ1-5; unclear D gene. Trimming removed 1 base from V and 4 bases from J, with 11 bases in between. CDR3 length: 15 residues. Germline CDR1 reads SGHTA; CDR2 reads FQGTGA. The CDR3: CASSLSSGTNQPQHF. CDR3 DNA sequence: TGTGCCAGCAGCTTAAGTTCAGGAACTAATCAGCCCCAGCATTTT.

V usage is TRBV5-1 and J usage is TRBJ1-1, with 8 nucleotides matching TRBD1. V lost 4 bases and J lost 5; bases outside the gene matches: 7. The CDR3 runs 14 residues. Germline V gives CDR1 SGHRS, CDR2 YFSETQ. CDR3 coding DNA: TGCGCCAGCAGCCTTGACAGGGGTGGGACTGAAGCTTTCTTT. This sequence encodes CASSLDRGGTEAFF.

The gene calls are TRBV28 and TRBJ2-7, with D possibly matching TRBD1 (6 bases). The CDR3 extends over 13 amino acids. Germline CDR1 MDHEN, CDR2 SYDVKM. V was cut by 6 bases and J by 3 bases, with 12 bases left in between. As DNA, the CDR3 is TGTGCCAGCAGAACGGGACACCTCTACGAGCAGTACTTC. Translation: CASRTGHLYEQYF.

The chain recombines TRBV19 with TRBJ2-6, with 8 nucleotides matching TRBD1. Germline loops: CDR1 LNHDA, CDR2 SQIVND (reference sequence). V was clipped by 5 bases and J by 2 bases; unmatched bases: 2. The CDR3 length is 15 residues. The CDR3 DNA reads TGTGCCAGTAGTCCACAGGGGGCTGGGGCCAACGTCCTGACTTTC. It translates to CASSPQGAGANVLTF.

This clone was seen once. V is TRBV30 and J is TRBJ2-5; D unresolved. The V gene lost 2 bases and the J gene lost 0 bases, with 4 bases spanning the gap. This CDR3 spans 12 amino acids. CDR1 is GTSNPN, CDR2 SVGIG, per germline (reference sequence). In DNA form, the CDR3 reads TGTGCCTGGAGTAGCAACCAAGAGACCCAGTACTTC. It translates to CAWSSNQETQYF.

This clone was counted a few times. The chain has TRBV19 and TRBJ1-1; TRBD1 aligns across 7 bases. Germline CDR1 is LNHDA and CDR2 is SQIVND (reference sequence). The CDR3 loop spans 13 amino acids. The V segment lost 5 bases and the J segment 10 bases; nucleotides outside the gene matches: 10. CDR3 protein: CASSSTQGESAFF. The CDR3 bases are TGTGCCAGTAGTTCCACTCAGGGGGAGTCAGCTTTCTTT.

The V gene is TRBV10-2, the J gene TRBJ2-7; 8 positions agree with TRBD2. The junction had 12 bases not matched to a gene; V was cut back by 2 bases and J by 6 bases. CDR3 length: 16 amino acids. The germline V gene encodes CDR1 WSHSY and CDR2 SAAADI. CDR3 DNA: TGCGCCAGCAGTGAGGATGTGTGGCCCGGGACTAGCGAGCAGTACTTC. Protein product: CASSEDVWPGTSEQYF.

The chain links TRBV19 to TRBJ1-2; D is possibly TRBD1 (6 bases). The CDR3 runs 14 residues. Germline V gene lookup returns CDR1 LNHDA and CDR2 SQIVND (reference sequence). The V end was cut by 5 bases, the J end by 13 bases, with 23 bases between. The CDR3 bases are TGTGCCAGTAGTCCCCGGACAGATCTTTTGGCTGGCACCTTC. It encodes CASSPRTDLLAGTF.

V is TRBV7-9 and J is TRBJ2-7; TRBD2 is a possible D gene (6 bases). V lost 11 bases and J lost 5, with 22 bases in between. The CDR3 loop spans 14 amino acids. Germline assignment: CDR1 SEHNR and CDR2 FQNEAQ (reference sequence). The CDR3 protein is CAAFGGTGENEQYF. The CDR3 DNA is TGTGCCGCATTTGGGGGGACCGGGGAGAACGAGCAGTACTTC.

The rearrangement uses TRBV4-1 and TRBJ1-2; D may be TRBD1 (5 bases). Germline loops: CDR1 MGHRA, CDR2 YSYEKL. V lost 2 bases to trimming and J lost 6 bases, with 16 bases between them. CDR3 length equals 15 residues. In DNA form, the CDR3 reads TGCGCCAGCAGCCAACTAGGGGCCCTGATGGATGGCTACACCTTC. It is translated as CASSQLGALMDGYTF.

This chain joins TRBV11-2 and TRBJ2-3, with 10 nucleotides matching TRBD2. Germline CDR1 reads SGHAT; CDR2 reads FQNNGV. The CDR3 extends over 16 amino acids. V lost 3 bases to trimming and J lost 1 base; unmatched junction nucleotides: 4. This chain's CDR3 is CASSFSSGRGTDTQYF. The DNA for the CDR3 is TGTGCCAGCAGCTTCTCTAGCGGGAGAGGCACAGATACGCAGTATTTT.